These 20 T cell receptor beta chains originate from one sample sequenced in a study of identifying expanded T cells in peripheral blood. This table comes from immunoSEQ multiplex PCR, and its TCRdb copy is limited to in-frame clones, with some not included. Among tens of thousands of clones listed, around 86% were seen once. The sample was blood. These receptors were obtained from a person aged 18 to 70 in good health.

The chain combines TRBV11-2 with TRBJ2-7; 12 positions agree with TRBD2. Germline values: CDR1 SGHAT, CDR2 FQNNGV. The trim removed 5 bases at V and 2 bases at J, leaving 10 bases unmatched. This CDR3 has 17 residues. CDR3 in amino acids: CASSRSSSGRGTYEQYF. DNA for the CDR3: TGTGCCAGCAGCCGAAGCTCTAGCGGGAGGGGAACCTACGAGCAGTACTTC.

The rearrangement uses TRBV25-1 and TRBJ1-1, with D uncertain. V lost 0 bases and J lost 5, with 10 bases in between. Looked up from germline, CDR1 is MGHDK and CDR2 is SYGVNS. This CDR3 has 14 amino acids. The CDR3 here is CASSEYEVRTEAFF. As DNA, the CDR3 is TGTGCCAGCAGTGAATACGAGGTGAGGACTGAAGCTTTCTTT.

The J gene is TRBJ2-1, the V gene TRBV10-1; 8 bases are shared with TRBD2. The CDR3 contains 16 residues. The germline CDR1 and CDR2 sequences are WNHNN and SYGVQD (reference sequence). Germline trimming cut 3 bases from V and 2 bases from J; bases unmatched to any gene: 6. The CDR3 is CASSEVTGGPYNEQFF. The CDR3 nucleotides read TGCGCCAGCAGTGAAGTAACGGGGGGGCCCTACAATGAGCAGTTCTTC.

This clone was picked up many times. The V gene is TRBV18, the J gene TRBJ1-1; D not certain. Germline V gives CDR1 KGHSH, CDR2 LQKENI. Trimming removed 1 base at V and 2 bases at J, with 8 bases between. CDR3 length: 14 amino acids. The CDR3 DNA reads TGTGCCAGCTCACCACAAGGGTCCAACACTGAAGCTTTCTTT. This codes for CASSPQGSNTEAFF.

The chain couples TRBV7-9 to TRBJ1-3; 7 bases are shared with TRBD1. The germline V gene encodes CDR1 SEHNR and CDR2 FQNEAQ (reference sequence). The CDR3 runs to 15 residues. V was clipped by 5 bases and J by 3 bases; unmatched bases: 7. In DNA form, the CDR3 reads TGTGCCAGCAGCCCCCAGGGGGGACTTGGAAACACCATATATTTT. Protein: CASSPQGGLGNTIYF.

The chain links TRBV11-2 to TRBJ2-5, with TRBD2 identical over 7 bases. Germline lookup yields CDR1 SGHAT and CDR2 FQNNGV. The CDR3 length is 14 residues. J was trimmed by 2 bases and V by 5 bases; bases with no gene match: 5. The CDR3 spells CASSDRTRQETQYF. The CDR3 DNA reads TGTGCCAGCAGCGACCGGACTAGACAAGAGACCCAGTACTTC.

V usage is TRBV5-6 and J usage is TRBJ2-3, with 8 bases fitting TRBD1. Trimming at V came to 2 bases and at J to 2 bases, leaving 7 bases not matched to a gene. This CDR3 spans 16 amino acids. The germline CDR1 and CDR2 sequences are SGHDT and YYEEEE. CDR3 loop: CASSFTGGGNTDTQYF. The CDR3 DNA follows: TGTGCCAGCAGCTTTACAGGGGGAGGCAACACAGATACGCAGTATTTT.

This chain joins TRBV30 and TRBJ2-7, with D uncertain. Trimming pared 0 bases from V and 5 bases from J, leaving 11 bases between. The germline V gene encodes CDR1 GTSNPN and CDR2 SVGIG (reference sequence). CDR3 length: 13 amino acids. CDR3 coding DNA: TGTGCCTGGAGTGTCCGGGTGGTCCACGAGCAGTACTTC. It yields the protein CAWSVRVVHEQYF.

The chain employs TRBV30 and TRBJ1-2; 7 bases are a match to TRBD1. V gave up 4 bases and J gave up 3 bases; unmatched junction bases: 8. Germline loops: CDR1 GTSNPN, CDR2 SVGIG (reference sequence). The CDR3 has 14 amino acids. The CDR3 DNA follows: TGTGCCTGGACCACCCAAGGGGGCTACTATGGCTACACCTTC. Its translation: CAWTTQGGYYGYTF. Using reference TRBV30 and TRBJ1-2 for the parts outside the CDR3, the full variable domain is SQTIHQWPATLVQPVGSPLSLECTVEGTSNPNLYWYRQAAGRGLQLLFYSVGIGQISSEVPQNLSASRPQDRQFILSSKKLLLSDSGFYLCAWTTQGGYYGYTFGSGTRLTVV.

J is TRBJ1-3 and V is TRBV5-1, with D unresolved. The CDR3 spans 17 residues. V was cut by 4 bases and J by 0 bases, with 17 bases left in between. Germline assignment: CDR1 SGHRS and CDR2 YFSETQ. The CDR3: CASSHTLGSGSGNTIYF. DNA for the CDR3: TGCGCCAGCAGCCACACGTTGGGGTCCGGCTCTGGAAACACCATATATTTT.

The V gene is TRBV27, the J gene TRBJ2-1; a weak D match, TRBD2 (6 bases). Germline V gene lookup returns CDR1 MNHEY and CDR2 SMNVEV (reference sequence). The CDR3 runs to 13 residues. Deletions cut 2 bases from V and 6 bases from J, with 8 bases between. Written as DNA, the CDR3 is TGTGCCAGCAGTTTACGGGGGAGCAATGAGCAGTTCTTC. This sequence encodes CASSLRGSNEQFF.

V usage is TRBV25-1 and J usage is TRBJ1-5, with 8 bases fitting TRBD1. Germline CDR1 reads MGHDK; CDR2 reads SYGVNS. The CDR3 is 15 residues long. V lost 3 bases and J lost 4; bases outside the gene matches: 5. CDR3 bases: TGTGCCAGCAGTGAGGCCCGACAGGGGAATCAGCCCCAGCATTTT. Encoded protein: CASSEARQGNQPQHF.

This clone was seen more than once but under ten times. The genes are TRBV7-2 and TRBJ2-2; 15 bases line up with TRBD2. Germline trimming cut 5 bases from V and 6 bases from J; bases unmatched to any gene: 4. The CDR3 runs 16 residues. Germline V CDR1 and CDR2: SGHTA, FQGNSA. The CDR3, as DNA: TGTGCCAGCAGCCGTCGGACTAGCGGGGGGGCCGGGGAGCTGTTTTTT. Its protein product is CASSRRTSGGAGELFF. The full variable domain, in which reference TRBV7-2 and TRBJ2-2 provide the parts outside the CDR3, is GAGVSQSPSNKVTEKGKDVELRCDPISGHTALYWYRQSLGQGLEFLIYFQGNSAPDKSGLPSDRFSAERTGGSVSTLTIQRTQQEDSAVYLCASSRRTSGGAGELFFGEGSRLTVL.

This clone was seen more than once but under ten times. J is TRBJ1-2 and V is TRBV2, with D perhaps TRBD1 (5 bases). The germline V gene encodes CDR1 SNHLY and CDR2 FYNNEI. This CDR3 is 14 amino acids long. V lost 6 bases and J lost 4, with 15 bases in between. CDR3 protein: CASRGDGYSYGYTF. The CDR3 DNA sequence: TGTGCCAGCAGGGGGGACGGGTATTCCTATGGCTACACCTTC.

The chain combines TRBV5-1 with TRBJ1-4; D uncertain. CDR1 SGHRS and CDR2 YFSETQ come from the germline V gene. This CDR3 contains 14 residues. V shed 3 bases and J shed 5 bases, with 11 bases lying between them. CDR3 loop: CASSSLVPNEKLFF. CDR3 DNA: TGCGCCAGCAGCTCCCTGGTCCCCAATGAAAAACTGTTTTTT.

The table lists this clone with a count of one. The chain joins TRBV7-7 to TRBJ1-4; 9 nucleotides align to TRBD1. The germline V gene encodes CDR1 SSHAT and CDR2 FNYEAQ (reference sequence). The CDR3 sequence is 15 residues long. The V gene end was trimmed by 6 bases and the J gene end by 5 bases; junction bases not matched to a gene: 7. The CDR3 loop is CASSRATGGNEKLFF. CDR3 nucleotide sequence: TGTGCCAGCAGTCGAGCGACAGGGGGGAATGAAAAACTGTTTTTT.

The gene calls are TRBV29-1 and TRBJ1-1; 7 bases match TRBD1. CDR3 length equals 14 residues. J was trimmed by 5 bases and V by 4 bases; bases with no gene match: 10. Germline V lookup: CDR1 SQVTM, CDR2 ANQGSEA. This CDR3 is CSVGLRTGGTEAFF. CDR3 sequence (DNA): TGCAGCGTTGGACTAAGGACAGGAGGAACTGAAGCTTTCTTT.

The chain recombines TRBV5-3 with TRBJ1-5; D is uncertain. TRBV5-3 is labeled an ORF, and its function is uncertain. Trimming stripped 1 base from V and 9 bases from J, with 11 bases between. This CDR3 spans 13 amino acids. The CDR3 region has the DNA TGTGCCAGAAGCTTGTGTCGCACGCGGCCCCAGCATTTT. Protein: CARSLCRTRPQHF.

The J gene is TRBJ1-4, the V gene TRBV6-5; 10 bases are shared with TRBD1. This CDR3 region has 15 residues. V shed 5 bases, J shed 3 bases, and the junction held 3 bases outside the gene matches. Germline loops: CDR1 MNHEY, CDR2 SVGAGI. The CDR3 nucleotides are TGTGCCAGCAGTAAAGACAGGGGGCCTAATGAAAAACTGTTTTTT. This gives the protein CASSKDRGPNEKLFF.

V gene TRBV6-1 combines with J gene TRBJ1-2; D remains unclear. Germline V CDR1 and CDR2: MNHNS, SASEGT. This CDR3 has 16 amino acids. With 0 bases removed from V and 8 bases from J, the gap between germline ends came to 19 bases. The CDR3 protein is CASSEALSRARGGYTF. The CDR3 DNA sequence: TGTGCCAGCAGTGAAGCGCTTTCGCGCGCTCGGGGAGGCTACACCTTC.